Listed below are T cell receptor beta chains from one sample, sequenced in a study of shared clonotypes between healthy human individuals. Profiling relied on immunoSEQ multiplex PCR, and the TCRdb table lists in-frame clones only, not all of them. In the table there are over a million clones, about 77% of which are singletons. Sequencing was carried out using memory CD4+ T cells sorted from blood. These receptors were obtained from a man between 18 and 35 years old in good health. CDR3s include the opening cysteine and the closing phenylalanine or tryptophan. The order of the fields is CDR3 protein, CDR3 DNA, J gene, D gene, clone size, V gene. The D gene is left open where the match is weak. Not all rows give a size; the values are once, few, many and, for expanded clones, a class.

CDR3aa: CASIPSGTSFYEQYF
CDR3nt: TGTGCCAGCATCCCCTCCGGGACTAGTTTCTACGAGCAGTACTTC
j_gene: TRBJ2-7
d_gene: TRBD2
abundance: -
v_gene: TRBV6-5

CDR3aa: CASSLALGGYQETQYF
CDR3nt: TGCGCCAGCAGCCTTGCCCTCGGGGGGTACCAAGAGACCCAGTACTTC
j_gene: TRBJ2-5
d_gene: TRBD2
abundance: -
v_gene: TRBV5-1

CDR3aa: CASGQGGPEAFF
CDR3nt: TGTGCCAGCGGGCAGGGAGGGCCTGAAGCTTTCTTT
j_gene: TRBJ1-1
d_gene: -
abundance: -
v_gene: TRBV7-8

CDR3aa: CASSERRLGETQYF
CDR3nt: TGTGCCAGCAGTGAACGGAGGCTCGGGGAGACCCAGTACTTC
j_gene: TRBJ2-5
d_gene: -
abundance: -
v_gene: TRBV2

CDR3aa: CASSLSGAEAKNIQYF
CDR3nt: TGTGCCAGCAGTTTATCAGGGGCGGAAGCCAAAAACATTCAGTACTTC
j_gene: TRBJ2-4
d_gene: -
abundance: -
v_gene: TRBV28

CDR3aa: CASSLNGDTEAFF
CDR3nt: TGTGCCAGCAGCTTGAATGGGGACACTGAAGCTTTCTTT
j_gene: TRBJ1-1
d_gene: -
abundance: -
v_gene: TRBV5-5

CDR3aa: CASSIRPYNSPLHF
CDR3nt: TGTGCCAGCAGTATTCGACCGTATAATTCACCCCTCCACTTT
j_gene: TRBJ1-6
d_gene: -
abundance: -
v_gene: TRBV6-5

CDR3aa: CAISESGGISGANVLTF
CDR3nt: TGTGCCATCAGTGAGTCGGGCGGAATCTCTGGGGCCAACGTCCTGACTTTC
j_gene: TRBJ2-6
d_gene: -
abundance: once
v_gene: TRBV10-3

CDR3aa: CASSPGQNLNEKLFF
CDR3nt: TGCGCCAGCAGCCCGGGACAGAACCTTAATGAAAAACTGTTTTTT
j_gene: TRBJ1-4
d_gene: TRBD1
abundance: -
v_gene: TRBV4-1

CDR3aa: CASSLRGGSPLHF
CDR3nt: TGTGCCAGCAGCTTGCGGGGAGGCTCACCCCTCCACTTT
j_gene: TRBJ1-6
d_gene: -
abundance: -
v_gene: TRBV5-8

CDR3aa: CATSIQGHNEKLFF
CDR3nt: TGTGCCACCAGCATACAGGGCCATAATGAAAAACTGTTTTTT
j_gene: TRBJ1-4
d_gene: -
abundance: -
v_gene: TRBV15

CDR3aa: CASNPSSSNTEAFF
CDR3nt: TGTGCCAGCAACCCCAGCAGTTCAAACACTGAAGCTTTCTTT
j_gene: TRBJ1-1
d_gene: -
abundance: -
v_gene: TRBV6-5

CDR3aa: CASSASPNGEKLFF
CDR3nt: TGTGCCAGCAGCGCCTCCCCCAACGGTGAAAAACTGTTTTTT
j_gene: TRBJ1-4
d_gene: -
abundance: -
v_gene: TRBV9

CDR3aa: CAIRTDRGTEAFF
CDR3nt: TGTGCCATCAGGACGGACAGGGGCACTGAAGCTTTCTTT
j_gene: TRBJ1-1
d_gene: TRBD1
abundance: -
v_gene: TRBV10-3

CDR3aa: CASSFGEAGSAFF
CDR3nt: TGTGCCAGCAGCTTCGGGGAGGCCGGCTCAGCTTTCTTT
j_gene: TRBJ1-1
d_gene: -
abundance: -
v_gene: TRBV11-2

CDR3aa: CAISTGLSTDTQYF
CDR3nt: TGTGCCATCTCGACAGGGCTGAGCACAGATACGCAGTATTTT
j_gene: TRBJ2-3
d_gene: TRBD1
abundance: few
v_gene: TRBV10-3

CDR3aa: CASFAANYGYTF
CDR3nt: TGTGCCAGCTTCGCAGCTAACTATGGCTACACCTTC
j_gene: TRBJ1-2
d_gene: -
abundance: -
v_gene: TRBV6-5

CDR3aa: CASSSTRTSPRADTQYF
CDR3nt: TGTGCCAGCAGCTCGACTCGGACTAGCCCAAGGGCAGATACGCAGTATTTT
j_gene: TRBJ2-3
d_gene: TRBD2
abundance: -
v_gene: TRBV7-2

CDR3aa: CASSFQGEETQYF
CDR3nt: TGTGCCAGTAGTTTCCAAGGGGAAGAGACCCAGTACTTC
j_gene: TRBJ2-5
d_gene: -
abundance: -
v_gene: TRBV19

CDR3aa: CASSLGGQGRKEQFF
CDR3nt: TGTGCCAGCAGCTTAGGGGGACAGGGCCGCAAAGAGCAGTTCTTC
j_gene: TRBJ2-1
d_gene: TRBD1
abundance: few
v_gene: TRBV7-2

CDR3aa: CSAGIGTQYF
CDR3nt: TGCAGTGCTGGGATTGGGACCCAGTACTTC
j_gene: TRBJ2-5
d_gene: -
abundance: -
v_gene: TRBV20-1

CDR3aa: CAWSAFRGANGYTF
CDR3nt: TGTGCCTGGAGCGCCTTTCGGGGGGCGAATGGCTACACCTTC
j_gene: TRBJ1-2
d_gene: -
abundance: few
v_gene: TRBV30

CDR3aa: CASSPGSSYEQYF
CDR3nt: TGTGCCAGCAGTCCCGGGAGCTCCTACGAGCAGTACTTC
j_gene: TRBJ2-7
d_gene: -
abundance: -
v_gene: TRBV6-1

CDR3aa: CASSLGSGKGRYQPQHF
CDR3nt: TGTGCCAGCAGTTTGGGATCCGGCAAGGGGAGGTATCAGCCCCAGCATTTT
j_gene: TRBJ1-5
d_gene: -
abundance: -
v_gene: TRBV27

CDR3aa: CASSLYIQGVSTDTQYF
CDR3nt: TGTGCCAGCAGCCTTTACATACAGGGGGTCTCCACAGATACGCAGTATTTT
j_gene: TRBJ2-3
d_gene: TRBD1
abundance: -
v_gene: TRBV5-6

CDR3aa: CALGKGQGDYEQYF
CDR3nt: TGTGCCCTTGGGAAGGGACAGGGGGATTACGAGCAGTACTTC
j_gene: TRBJ2-7
d_gene: TRBD1
abundance: -
v_gene: TRBV28

CDR3aa: CAISLGLAVSADTQYF
CDR3nt: TGTGCCATCAGTTTGGGACTAGCTGTTTCTGCAGATACGCAGTATTTT
j_gene: TRBJ2-3
d_gene: TRBD2
abundance: -
v_gene: TRBV10-3

CDR3aa: CASSFLGASNTGELFF
CDR3nt: TGCGCCAGCAGCTTCCTGGGGGCTTCGAACACCGGGGAGCTGTTTTTT
j_gene: TRBJ2-2
d_gene: -
abundance: once
v_gene: TRBV5-1

CDR3aa: CASSQDRASSEAFF
CDR3nt: TGTGCCAGCAGCCAGGACAGGGCTTCGTCTGAAGCTTTCTTT
j_gene: TRBJ1-1
d_gene: TRBD1
abundance: -
v_gene: TRBV11-2

CDR3aa: CASGGQTNTEAFF
CDR3nt: TGTGCCAGCGGCGGACAGACGAACACTGAAGCTTTCTTT
j_gene: TRBJ1-1
d_gene: -
abundance: once
v_gene: TRBV27

CDR3aa: CASSWDDPVLAFF
CDR3nt: TGCGCCAGCAGCTGGGACGATCCTGTTCTGGCTTTCTTT
j_gene: TRBJ1-1
d_gene: -
abundance: -
v_gene: TRBV5-1

CDR3aa: CASSPFRGTYEQYF
CDR3nt: TGTGCCAGCAGCCCATTCCGTGGTACCTACGAGCAGTACTTC
j_gene: TRBJ2-7
d_gene: -
abundance: -
v_gene: TRBV6-6

CDR3aa: CASSSVLNLNSPLHF
CDR3nt: TGTGCCAGCAGCTCGGTTCTGAATCTGAATTCACCCCTCCACTTT
j_gene: TRBJ1-6
d_gene: -
abundance: -
v_gene: TRBV7-9